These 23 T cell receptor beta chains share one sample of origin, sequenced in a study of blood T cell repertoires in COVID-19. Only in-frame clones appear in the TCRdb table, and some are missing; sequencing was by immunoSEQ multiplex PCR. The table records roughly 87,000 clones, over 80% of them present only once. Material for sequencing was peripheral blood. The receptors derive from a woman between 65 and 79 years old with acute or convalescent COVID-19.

CDR3 coding DNA: TGTGCCAGCAGCCAGACTAGGAGCTCCTACAATGAGCAGTTCTTC. Protein product: CASSQTRSSYNEQFF. The V call is TRBV5-4, the J call TRBJ2-1; maybe TRBD2 (6 bases). The CDR3 is 15 residues long. CDR1 and CDR2 from the germline V gene are SGHNT and YYREEE (reference sequence). Trimming shortened V by 4 bases and J by 0 bases, and 11 bases separated the two germline ends. Drawing the rest from reference TRBV5-4 and TRBJ2-1, the complete variable domain is ETGVTQSPTHLIKTRGQQVTLRCSSQSGHNTVSWYQQALGQGPQFIFQYYREEENGRGNFPPRFSGLQFPNYSSELNVNALELDDSALYLCASSQTRSSYNEQFFGPGTRLTVL.

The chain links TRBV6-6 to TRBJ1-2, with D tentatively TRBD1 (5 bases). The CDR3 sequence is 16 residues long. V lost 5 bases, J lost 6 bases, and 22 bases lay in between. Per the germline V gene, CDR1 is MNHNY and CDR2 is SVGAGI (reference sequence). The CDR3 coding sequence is TGTGCCAGCAGTACCGGGGGAATATGGGGATTGGATGGCTACACCTTC. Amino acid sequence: CASSTGGIWGLDGYTF.

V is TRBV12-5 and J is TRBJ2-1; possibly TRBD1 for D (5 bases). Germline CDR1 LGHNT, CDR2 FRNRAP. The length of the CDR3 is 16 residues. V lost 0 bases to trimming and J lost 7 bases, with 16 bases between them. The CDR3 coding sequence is TGTGCTAGTGGTTTGGTACTCGGACAAAATGGGAATGAGCAGTTCTTC. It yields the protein CASGLVLGQNGNEQFF.

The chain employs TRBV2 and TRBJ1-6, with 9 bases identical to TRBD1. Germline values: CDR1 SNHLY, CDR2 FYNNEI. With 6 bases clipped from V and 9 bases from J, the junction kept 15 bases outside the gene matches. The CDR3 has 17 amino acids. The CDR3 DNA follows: TGTGCCAGCAGGGCCGTGGTACAGGGGGCGCGACTTTCACCCCTCCACTTT. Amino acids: CASRAVVQGARLSPLHF.

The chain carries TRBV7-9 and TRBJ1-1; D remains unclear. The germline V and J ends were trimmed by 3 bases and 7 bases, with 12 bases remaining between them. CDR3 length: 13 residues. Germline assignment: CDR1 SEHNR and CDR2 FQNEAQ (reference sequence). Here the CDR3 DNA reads TGTGCCAGCAGCTTGCGGGCCGCTAATGAAGCTTTCTTT. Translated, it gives CASSLRAANEAFF.

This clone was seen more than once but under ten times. DNA for the CDR3: TGTGCCAGCAGCCCACAGGGGGCTTCCTACGAGCAGTACTTC. This translates into CASSPQGASYEQYF. This chain uses TRBV9 with TRBJ2-7; 9 bases line up with TRBD1. The ends lost 4 bases at V and 1 base at J; junction bases unmatched: 3. Germline CDR1 reads SGDLS; CDR2 reads YYNGEE. CDR3 length equals 14 residues.

The CDR3 loop reads CASSSPGQGVNSPLHF. For the CDR3, the DNA is TGTGCCAGCAGTTCTCCGGGACAGGGGGTTAATTCACCCCTCCACTTT. This chain uses TRBV28 with TRBJ1-6; 11 bases line up with TRBD1. The germline V gene has CDR1 MDHEN and CDR2 SYDVKM. The CDR3 has 16 amino acids. With 4 bases clipped from V and 6 bases from J, the junction kept 5 bases outside the gene matches.

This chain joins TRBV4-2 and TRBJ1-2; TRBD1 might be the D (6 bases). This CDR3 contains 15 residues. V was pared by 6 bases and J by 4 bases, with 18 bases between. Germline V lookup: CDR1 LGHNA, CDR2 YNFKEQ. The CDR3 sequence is CASSLTGTQAYGYTF. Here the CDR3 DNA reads TGTGCCAGCAGTCTGACAGGCACCCAGGCCTATGGCTACACCTTC.

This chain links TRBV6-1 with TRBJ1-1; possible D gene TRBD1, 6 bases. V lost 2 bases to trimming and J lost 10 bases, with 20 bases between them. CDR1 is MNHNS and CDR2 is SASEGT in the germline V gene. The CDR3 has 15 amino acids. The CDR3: CASSEYFRGEGGAFF. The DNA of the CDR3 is TGTGCCAGCAGTGAATACTTCCGGGGTGAAGGGGGAGCTTTCTTT.

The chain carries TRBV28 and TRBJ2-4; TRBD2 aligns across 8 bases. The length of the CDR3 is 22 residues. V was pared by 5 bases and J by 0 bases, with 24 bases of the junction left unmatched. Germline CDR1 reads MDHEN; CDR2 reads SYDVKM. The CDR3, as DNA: TGTGCCAGCAGTCCACTCCCCCCCAGCCCCTCTATAGCGGGGCTAGCCAAAAACATTCAGTACTTC. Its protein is CASSPLPPSPSIAGLAKNIQYF.

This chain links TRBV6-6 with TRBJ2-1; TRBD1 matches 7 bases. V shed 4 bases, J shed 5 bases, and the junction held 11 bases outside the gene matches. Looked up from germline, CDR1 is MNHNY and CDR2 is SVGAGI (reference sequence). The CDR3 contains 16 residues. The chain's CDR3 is CASSSIDRAPDNEQFF. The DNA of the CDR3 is TGTGCCAGCAGTTCCATTGACAGGGCCCCTGACAATGAGCAGTTCTTC.

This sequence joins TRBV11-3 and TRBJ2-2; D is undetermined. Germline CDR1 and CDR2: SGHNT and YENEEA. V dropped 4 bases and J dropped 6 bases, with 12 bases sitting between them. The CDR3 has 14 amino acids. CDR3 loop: CASSWFSRAGELFF. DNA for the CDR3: TGTGCCAGCAGCTGGTTCAGCCGGGCCGGGGAGCTGTTTTTT.

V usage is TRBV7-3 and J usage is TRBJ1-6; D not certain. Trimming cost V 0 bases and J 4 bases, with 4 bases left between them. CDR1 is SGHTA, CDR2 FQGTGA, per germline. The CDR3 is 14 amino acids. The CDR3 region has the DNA TGTGCCAGCAGCTTAACGTCTTATAATTCACCCCTCCACTTT. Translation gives CASSLTSYNSPLHF.

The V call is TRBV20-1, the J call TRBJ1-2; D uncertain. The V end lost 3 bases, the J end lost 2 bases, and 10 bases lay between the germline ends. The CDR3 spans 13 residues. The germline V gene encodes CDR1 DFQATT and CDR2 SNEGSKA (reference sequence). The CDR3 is CSASWSSNYGYTF. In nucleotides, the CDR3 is TGCAGTGCTAGTTGGAGCTCAAACTATGGCTACACCTTC.

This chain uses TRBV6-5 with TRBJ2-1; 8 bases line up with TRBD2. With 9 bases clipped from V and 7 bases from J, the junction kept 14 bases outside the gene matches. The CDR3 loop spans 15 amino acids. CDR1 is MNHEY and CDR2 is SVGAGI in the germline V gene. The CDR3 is CASTHSRGGPNEQFF. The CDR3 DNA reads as TGTGCCAGTACCCACTCTCGCGGGGGGCCTAATGAGCAGTTCTTC.

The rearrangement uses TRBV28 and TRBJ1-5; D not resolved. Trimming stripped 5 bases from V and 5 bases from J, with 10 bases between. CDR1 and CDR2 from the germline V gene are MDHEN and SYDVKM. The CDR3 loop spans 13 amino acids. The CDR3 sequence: CASSPPFYQPQHF. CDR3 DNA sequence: TGTGCCAGCAGTCCCCCCTTCTATCAGCCCCAGCATTTT.

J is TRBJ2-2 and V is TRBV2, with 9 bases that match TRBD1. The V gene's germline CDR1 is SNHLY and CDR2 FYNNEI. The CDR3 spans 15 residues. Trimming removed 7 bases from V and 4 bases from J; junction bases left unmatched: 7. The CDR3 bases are TGTGCCAGCACTAGGGGGACAGGGTCCACCGGGGAGCTGTTTTTT. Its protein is CASTRGTGSTGELFF.

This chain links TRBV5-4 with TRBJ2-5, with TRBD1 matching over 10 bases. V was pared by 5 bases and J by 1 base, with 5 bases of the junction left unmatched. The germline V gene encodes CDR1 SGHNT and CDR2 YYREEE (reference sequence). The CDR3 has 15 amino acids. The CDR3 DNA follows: TGTGCCAGCAGAGAAGGACAGGGGGGCCAAGAGACCCAGTACTTC. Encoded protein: CASREGQGGQETQYF.

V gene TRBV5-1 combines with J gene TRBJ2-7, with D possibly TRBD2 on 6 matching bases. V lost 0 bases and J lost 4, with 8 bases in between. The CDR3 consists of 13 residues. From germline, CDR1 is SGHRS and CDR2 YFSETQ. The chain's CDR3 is CASSLAGRYEQYF. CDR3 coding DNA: TGCGCCAGCAGCTTGGCGGGGAGGTACGAGCAGTACTTC.

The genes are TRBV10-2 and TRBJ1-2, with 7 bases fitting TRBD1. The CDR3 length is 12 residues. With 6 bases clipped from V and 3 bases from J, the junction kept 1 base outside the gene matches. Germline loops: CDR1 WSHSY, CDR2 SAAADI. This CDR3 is CASSDRDYGYTF. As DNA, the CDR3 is TGCGCCAGCAGCGACAGGGACTATGGCTACACCTTC.

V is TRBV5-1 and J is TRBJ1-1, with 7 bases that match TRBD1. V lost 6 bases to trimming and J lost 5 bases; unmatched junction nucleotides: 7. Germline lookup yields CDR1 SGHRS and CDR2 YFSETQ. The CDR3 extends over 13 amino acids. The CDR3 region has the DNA TGCGCCAGCACTCTATTACAGGGGACTGAAGCTTTCTTT. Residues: CASTLLQGTEAFF.

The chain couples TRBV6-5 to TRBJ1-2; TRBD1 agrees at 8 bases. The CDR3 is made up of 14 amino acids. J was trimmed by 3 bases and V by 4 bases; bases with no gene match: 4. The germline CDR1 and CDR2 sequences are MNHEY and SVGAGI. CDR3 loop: CASSFTQGDYGYTF. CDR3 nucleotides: TGTGCCAGCAGTTTCACACAGGGGGACTATGGCTACACCTTC.

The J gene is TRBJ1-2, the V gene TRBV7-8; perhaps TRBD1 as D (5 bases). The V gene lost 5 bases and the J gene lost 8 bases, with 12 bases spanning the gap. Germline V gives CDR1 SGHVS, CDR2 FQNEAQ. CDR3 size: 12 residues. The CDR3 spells CASSPRGDGYTF. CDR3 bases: TGTGCCAGCAGCCCCCGGGGGGACGGCTACACCTTC.